This passage covers 17 T cell receptor beta chains from one sample sequenced in a study of blood T cell repertoires in COVID-19. Sequencing was performed with immunoSEQ multiplex PCR; in TCRdb, only in-frame clones are kept and a portion is missing. The sample carries about 340,000 clones, about 93% recorded once. Material for sequencing was peripheral blood. Receptors were obtained from a woman aged 18-30 years who had recovered from COVID-19.

The genes are TRBV3-1 (or the pseudogene TRBV3-2) and TRBJ1-1, with 7 bases lining up with TRBD1. Per germline, CDR1 LGHDT and CDR2 YNNKEL (reference sequence). The J segment lost 0 bases and the V segment lost 5 bases, leaving 9 bases of the junction unmatched. The CDR3 runs 16 residues. CDR3 DNA sequence: TGTGCCAGCAGCAACAGGGACAGAGGAATGAACACTGAAGCTTTCTTT. Its translation: CASSNRDRGMNTEAFF.

The chain combines TRBV7-6 with TRBJ2-5; D is possibly TRBD2 (5 bases). Germline CDR1 and CDR2: SGHVS and FNYEAQ. Trimming shortened V by 1 base and J by 4 bases, and 13 bases separated the two germline ends. The CDR3 spans 15 residues. The DNA for the CDR3 is TGTGCCAGCAGCTTAGTGGACTCTCCAGGAGAGACCCAGTACTTC. Amino acid sequence: CASSLVDSPGETQYF.

The chain couples TRBV7-8 to TRBJ2-7; TRBD1 matches 8 bases. Trimming removed 2 bases from V and 6 bases from J; junction bases left unmatched: 3. The CDR3 has 13 amino acids. Looked up from germline, CDR1 is SGHVS and CDR2 is FQNEAQ. CDR3 sequence: CASSLRTGREQYV. In DNA form, the CDR3 reads TGTGCCAGCAGCTTAAGGACAGGGCGCGAGCAGTACGTC.

The chain couples TRBV28 to TRBJ2-5, with 7 bases fitting TRBD1. Trimming cost V 6 bases and J 5 bases; bases outside gene matches: 12. The CDR3 extends over 15 amino acids. Germline lookup yields CDR1 MDHEN and CDR2 SYDVKM. The CDR3 DNA follows: TGTGCCAGCAGGAACGACAGGGATTGGTGGGAGACCCAGTACTTC. Translating gives CASRNDRDWWETQYF.

The genes are TRBV6-2 or TRBV6-3 and TRBJ2-7, with D tentatively TRBD1 (5 bases). Trimming shortened V by 6 bases and J by 4 bases, and 19 bases separated the two germline ends. Per germline, CDR1 MNHEY and CDR2 SVGEGT. The CDR3 runs to 15 residues. The CDR3 region has the DNA TGTGCCAGCAGCCAGGCAGGGCCCCCACCTTACGAGCAGTACGTC. This translates into CASSQAGPPPYEQYV.

V usage is TRBV7-2 and J usage is TRBJ2-1; TRBD2 matches 11 bases. The V gene end was trimmed by 5 bases and the J gene end by 8 bases; junction bases not matched to a gene: 8. The CDR3 loop spans 15 amino acids. Per the germline V gene, CDR1 is SGHTA and CDR2 is FQGNSA. The CDR3 sequence is CASSVPLLAGDEQFF. The CDR3 DNA sequence: TGTGCCAGCAGCGTCCCCCTACTAGCGGGAGATGAGCAGTTCTTC.

The V call is TRBV4-1, the J call TRBJ2-4; possible D gene TRBD2, 5 bases. Between the trimmed V and J ends, which lost 2 bases and 7 bases, there was a span of 9 bases. Germline V gene data show CDR1 as MGHRA and CDR2 as YSYEKL. The CDR3 length is 13 residues. CDR3: CASSQPGNNIQYF. The CDR3 DNA follows: TGCGCCAGCAGCCAACCCGGGAATAACATTCAGTACTTC.

Concerning this clone: The same CDR3 can be traced to other DNA sequences in this sample. The chain recombines TRBV11-2 with TRBJ1-6; no reliable D call. The ends were cut back, 2 bases at V and 0 bases at J, with 11 bases in the middle. Germline V lookup: CDR1 SGHAT, CDR2 FQNNGV. CDR3 size: 17 residues. The CDR3 DNA follows: TGTGCCAGCAGCTTACTCGACCGAGGCTCCTATAATTCACCCCTCCACTTT. Protein product: CASSLLDRGSYNSPLHF.

This chain uses TRBV30 with TRBJ2-2, with 7 bases matching TRBD1. The CDR3 is 13 amino acids. V gave up 8 bases and J gave up 4 bases; unmatched junction bases: 7. Germline V lookup: CDR1 GTSNPN, CDR2 SVGIG (reference sequence). CDR3 bases: TGTGCCGGACCGACAGGGACCACCGGGGAGCTGTTTTTT. Translation gives CAGPTGTTGELFF.

V usage is TRBV15 and J usage is TRBJ1-4, with TRBD1 identical over 7 bases. CDR1 LNHNV and CDR2 YYDKDF come from the germline V gene (reference sequence). The CDR3 sequence is 14 residues long. The V and J ends lost 5 bases and 7 bases, in that order; junction bases with no gene match: 7. Written as DNA, the CDR3 is TGTGCCACCAGCTCGGTGACAGGGCTTGAAAAACTGTTTTTT. It translates to CATSSVTGLEKLFF.

The genes are TRBV29-1 and TRBJ1-6; no clear D. V lost 6 bases, J lost 4 bases, and 10 bases lay in between. The germline gives CDR1 SQVTM, CDR2 ANQGSEA. The CDR3 has 13 residues. The CDR3 loop reads CSVTSGYNSPLHF. CDR3 nucleotides: TGCAGCGTGACGTCGGGTTATAATTCACCCCTCCACTTT.

CDR3 sequence (DNA): TGTGCCAGCAGCTTAGACGGGCGGGACTACAATGAGCAGTTCTTC. Translation: CASSLDGRDYNEQFF. J is TRBJ2-1 and V is TRBV11-3; D may be TRBD2 (6 bases). The CDR3 length is 15 residues. Germline CDR1 and CDR2: SGHNT and YENEEA. V lost 0 bases and J lost 3, with 9 bases in between.

The V and J genes are TRBV27 and TRBJ2-1; possibly TRBD1 for D (6 bases). This CDR3 has 15 residues. The V and J ends lost 3 bases and 4 bases respectively, with 13 bases between them. CDR1 MNHEY and CDR2 SMNVEV come from the germline V gene (reference sequence). CDR3 DNA: TGTGCCAGCAGTTTGGGGGCCCGTGGGTACAATGAGCAGTTCTTC. Its translation: CASSLGARGYNEQFF.

The chain recombines TRBV4-1 with TRBJ2-3; 8 bases are a match to TRBD2. Germline-derived CDR1 and CDR2 are MGHRA and YSYEKL. This CDR3 spans 17 amino acids. Trimming removed 0 bases from V and 2 bases from J; junction bases left unmatched: 7. The CDR3: CASSQEREDIYTDTQYF. The CDR3 DNA sequence: TGCGCCAGCAGCCAAGAGCGGGAGGACATTTACACAGATACGCAGTATTTT.

As concerns this clone: This sample includes further DNA sequences coding for the same CDR3. V is TRBV7-2 and J is TRBJ1-1, with D possibly being TRBD1 (5 bases). The CDR3 has 14 amino acids. CDR1 is SGHTA and CDR2 is FQGNSA in the germline V gene. Trimming left V 1 base short and J 4 bases short, with 10 bases between. CDR3 DNA sequence: TGTGCCAGCAGCTTAGTTGGTCAGGGCACTGAAGCTTTCTTT. It codes for CASSLVGQGTEAFF.

The chain links TRBV29-1 to TRBJ1-3; 9 nucleotides line up with TRBD1. Per the germline V gene, CDR1 is SQVTM and CDR2 is ANQGSEA. The CDR3 spans 15 residues. J gave up 4 bases and V 0 bases, and 4 bases lay outside the gene matches. CDR3 DNA sequence: TGCAGCGTTGAAGACACAGGGGGCACGGGAAACACCATATATTTT. This encodes CSVEDTGGTGNTIYF.

The chain joins TRBV24-1 to TRBJ2-3; TRBD2 matches at 8 bases. The junction had 10 bases not matched to a gene; V was cut back by 3 bases and J by 3 bases. Germline assignment: CDR1 KGHDR and CDR2 SFDVKD. This CDR3 has 17 residues. CDR3 nucleotide sequence: TGTGCCACCAGTGATCCAGTGAGCGGGAGCAGGACAGATACGCAGTATTTT. Translated: CATSDPVSGSRTDTQYF.